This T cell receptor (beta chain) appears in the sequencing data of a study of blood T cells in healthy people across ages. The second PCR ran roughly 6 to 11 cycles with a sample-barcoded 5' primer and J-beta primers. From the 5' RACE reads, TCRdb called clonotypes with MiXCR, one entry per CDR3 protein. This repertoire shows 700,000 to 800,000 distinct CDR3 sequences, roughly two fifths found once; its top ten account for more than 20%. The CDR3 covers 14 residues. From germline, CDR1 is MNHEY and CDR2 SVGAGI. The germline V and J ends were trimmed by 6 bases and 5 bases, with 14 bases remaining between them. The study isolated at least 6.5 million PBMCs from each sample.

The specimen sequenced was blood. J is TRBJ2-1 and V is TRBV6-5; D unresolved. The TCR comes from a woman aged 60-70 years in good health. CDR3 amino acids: CASSNSPLDNEQFF. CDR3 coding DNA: TGTGCCAGCAGCAACTCCCCCCTTGACAATGAGCAGTTCTTC.